This TCR beta chain was sequenced during a study of control samples from healthy donors and cancer patients (dated by TCRdb to 2018 to 2021). Notes on this clone: Its antigen is unknown. Base qualities were left out, and no much larger clone turns up one base away.

CDR1 and CDR2 were assigned from the germline V gene as SGHTA and FQGNSA. Trimming removed 1 base from V and 4 bases from J, leaving 8 bases between the germline ends. The CDR3 has 14 amino acids, counting the end cysteine and phenylalanine. Kept here is only the CDR3 DNA, which spans 42 bases and is read in frame from base 1. Library preparation employed the immunoSEQ multiplex PCR assay. TCRdb took this table from immuneACCESS and kept in-frame rearrangements with V and J called. Such tables lack part of the clones; where checked against another copy, unresolved V genes explain under half of the gap, and the rest is unexplained. This sample lists 100,000 to 150,000 clones; roughly 87% were detected once. The top ten clones comprise roughly 1.9% of the sample.

The chain is assembled from TRBV7-2 and TRBJ2-1; the D region possibly corresponds to TRBD1 (5 bases align). The TCR sequence derives from a man younger than 30 in good health. Sequencing was done on a sample of blood. CDR3 sequence: CASSLGREYNEQFF. The DNA is TGTGCCAGCAGCTTAGGCAGGGAATACAATGAGCAGTTCTTC.